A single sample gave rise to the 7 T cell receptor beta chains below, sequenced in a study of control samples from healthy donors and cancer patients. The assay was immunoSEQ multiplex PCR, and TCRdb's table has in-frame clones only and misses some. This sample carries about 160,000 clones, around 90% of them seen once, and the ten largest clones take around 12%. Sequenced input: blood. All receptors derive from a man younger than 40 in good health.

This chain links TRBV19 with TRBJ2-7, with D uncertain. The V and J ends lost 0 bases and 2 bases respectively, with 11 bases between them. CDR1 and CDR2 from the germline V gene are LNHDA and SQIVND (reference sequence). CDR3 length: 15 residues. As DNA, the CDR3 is TGTGCCAGTAGTATAGAGGTAGGGCGGACCTACGAGCAGTACTTC. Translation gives CASSIEVGRTYEQYF.

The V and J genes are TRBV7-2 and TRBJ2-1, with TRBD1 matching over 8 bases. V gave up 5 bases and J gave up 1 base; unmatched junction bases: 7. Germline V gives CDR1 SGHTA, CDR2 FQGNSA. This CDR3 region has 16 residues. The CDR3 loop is CASSIGTGGSYNEQFF. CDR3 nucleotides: TGTGCCAGCAGCATCGGGACAGGTGGGTCCTACAATGAGCAGTTCTTC. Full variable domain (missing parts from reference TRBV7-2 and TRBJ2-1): GAGVSQSPSNKVTEKGKDVELRCDPISGHTALYWYRQSLGQGLEFLIYFQGNSAPDKSGLPSDRFSAERTGGSVSTLTIQRTQQEDSAVYLCASSIGTGGSYNEQFFGPGTRLTVL.

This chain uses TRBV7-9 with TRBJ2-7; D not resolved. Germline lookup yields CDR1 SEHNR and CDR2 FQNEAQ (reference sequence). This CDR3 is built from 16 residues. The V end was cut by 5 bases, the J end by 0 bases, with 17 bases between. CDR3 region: CASSPPFSVSSYEQYF. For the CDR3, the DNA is TGTGCCAGCAGCCCTCCTTTTAGTGTCAGCTCCTACGAGCAGTACTTC.

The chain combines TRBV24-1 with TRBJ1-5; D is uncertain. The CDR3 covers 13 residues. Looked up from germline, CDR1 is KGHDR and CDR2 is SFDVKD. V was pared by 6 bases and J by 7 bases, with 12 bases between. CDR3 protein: CATSKDPTQPQHF. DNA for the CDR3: TGTGCCACCAGTAAGGACCCCACCCAGCCCCAGCATTTT.

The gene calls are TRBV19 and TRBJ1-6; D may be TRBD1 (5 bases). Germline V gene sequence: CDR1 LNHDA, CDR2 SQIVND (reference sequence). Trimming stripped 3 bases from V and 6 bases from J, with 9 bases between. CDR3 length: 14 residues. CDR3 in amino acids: CASSIPQGNSPLHF. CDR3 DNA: TGTGCCAGTAGTATTCCGCAGGGTAATTCACCCCTCCACTTT.

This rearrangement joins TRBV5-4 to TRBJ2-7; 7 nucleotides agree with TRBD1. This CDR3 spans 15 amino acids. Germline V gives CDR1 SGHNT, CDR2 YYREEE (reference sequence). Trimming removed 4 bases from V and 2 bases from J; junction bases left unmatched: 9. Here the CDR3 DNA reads TGTGCCAGCAGCGCCGAGACAGGGTTCACCTACGAGCAGTACTTC. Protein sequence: CASSAETGFTYEQYF.

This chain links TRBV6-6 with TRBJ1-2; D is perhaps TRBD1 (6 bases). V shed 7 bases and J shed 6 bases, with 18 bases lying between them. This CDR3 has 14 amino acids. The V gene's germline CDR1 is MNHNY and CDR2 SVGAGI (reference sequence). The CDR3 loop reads CASTPTLSGDGYTF. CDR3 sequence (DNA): TGTGCCAGCACCCCGACCCTCTCAGGGGATGGCTACACCTTC.